These 22 T cell receptor beta chains came from one sample sequenced in a study of blood T cell repertoires in COVID-19. The table came from immunoSEQ multiplex PCR; TCRdb's copy has only in-frame clones and leaves some out. The top ten hold 17% of the sample, which has 85,000 to 100,000 clones, approximately 88% seen once. The sequencing sample was made of peripheral blood. These receptors came from a woman aged 60 to 75 with acute or convalescent COVID-19.

J is TRBJ1-6 and V is TRBV18; D uncertain. Germline V gene data show CDR1 as KGHSH and CDR2 as LQKENI. The CDR3 contains 13 residues. V lost 0 bases, J lost 7 bases, and 4 bases lay in between. In nucleotides, the CDR3 is TGTGCCAGCTCACCACCTTTAAATTCACCCCTCCACTTT. Protein product: CASSPPLNSPLHF.

By frequency in the sample, this clone is medium-sized. The rearrangement uses TRBV5-8 and TRBJ1-5; 7 nucleotides align to TRBD1. This CDR3 is 14 amino acids long. V gave up 1 base and J gave up 7 bases; unmatched junction bases: 5. Germline CDR1 SGHTS, CDR2 YDEGEE. CDR3 nucleotide sequence: TGTGCCAGCAGCTTGAAGGTCAGGGGGCAGCCCCAGCATTTT. Amino acid sequence: CASSLKVRGQPQHF.

Only one count was recorded for this clone. The J gene is TRBJ1-1, the V gene TRBV30; weak D call: TRBD1 (6 bases). CDR3 length: 15 residues. V was pared by 5 bases and J by 0 bases, with 16 bases between. Germline V gives CDR1 GTSNPN, CDR2 SVGIG (reference sequence). The CDR3 reads CAWQGSGVLNTEAFF. CDR3 sequence (DNA): TGTGCCTGGCAGGGGAGCGGTGTTTTGAACACTGAAGCTTTCTTT.

This rearrangement joins TRBV7-2 to TRBJ2-1, with a weak D call TRBD2 (7 bases). V was shortened by 6 bases and J by 4 bases, with 16 bases between the two germline ends. The CDR3 runs 15 residues. Germline CDR1 and CDR2: SGHTA and FQGNSA. The DNA for the CDR3 is TGTGCCAGCAGACCTCCCGGGGGGCAGTACAATGAGCAGTTCTTC. The encoded protein is CASRPPGGQYNEQFF.

The rearrangement joins TRBV3-1 (or the pseudogene TRBV3-2) to TRBJ1-4, with TRBD1 matching over 7 bases. The germline gives CDR1 LGHDT, CDR2 YNNKEL (reference sequence). This CDR3 comprises 14 residues. V was pared by 4 bases and J by 7 bases, with 6 bases of the junction left unmatched. CDR3 in DNA: TGTGCCAGCAGCCGTTATTCAGGGGGTGAAAAACTGTTTTTT. Protein product: CASSRYSGGEKLFF.

This sequence joins TRBV4-1 and TRBJ2-7; a possible D gene is TRBD2 (7 bases). This CDR3 is 16 amino acids long. V lost 3 bases to trimming and J lost 0 bases, with 15 bases between them. CDR1 MGHRA and CDR2 YSYEKL come from the germline V gene. The CDR3 protein is CASSQAGGAPSYEQYF. The CDR3 DNA follows: TGCGCCAGCAGCCAGGCTGGGGGGGCGCCCTCCTACGAGCAGTACTTC.

V and J are TRBV9 and TRBJ1-2, with 9 bases aligning to TRBD1. With 4 bases clipped from V and 4 bases from J, the junction kept 5 bases outside the gene matches. The CDR3 loop spans 14 amino acids. Per germline, CDR1 SGDLS and CDR2 YYNGEE. CDR3 nucleotide sequence: TGTGCCAGCAGCATACAGGGGGCGGGCTATGGCTACACCTTC. Translation gives CASSIQGAGYGYTF.

The V gene is TRBV10-1, the J gene TRBJ2-1, with a possible D match to TRBD2 (5 bases). This CDR3 spans 13 amino acids. The germline gives CDR1 WNHNN, CDR2 SYGVQD (reference sequence). V lost 2 bases, J lost 6 bases, and 8 bases lay in between. CDR3 DNA: TGCGCCAGCAGTGAGGGTGGAGGCAATGAGCAGTTCTTC. Protein sequence: CASSEGGGNEQFF.

This clone has only a few counts. V and J are TRBV2 and TRBJ1-2, with D possibly matching TRBD1 (5 bases). CDR1 is SNHLY, CDR2 FYNNEI, per germline. The CDR3 length is 16 residues. Trimming shortened V by 5 bases and J by 4 bases, and 20 bases separated the two germline ends. CDR3 residues: CASSRTITGGPYGYTF. In DNA, the CDR3 is TGTGCCAGCAGTCGAACTATAACAGGTGGTCCCTATGGCTACACCTTC.

The V gene is TRBV30, the J gene TRBJ2-7, with D possibly matching TRBD1 (6 bases). Germline CDR1 and CDR2: GTSNPN and SVGIG (reference sequence). The CDR3 has 11 amino acids. The V and J ends lost 8 bases and 5 bases respectively, with 13 bases between them. CDR3 sequence: CAAIGQNEQYF. The CDR3 DNA reads TGTGCCGCCATCGGACAGAACGAGCAGTACTTC.

The CDR3 reads CASSEGLQGWGGEKLFF. The CDR3 DNA reads TGTGCCAGCAGTGAAGGACTTCAGGGTTGGGGGGGTGAAAAACTGTTTTTT. The chain recombines TRBV6-1 with TRBJ1-4, with D possibly TRBD1 on 5 matching bases. This CDR3 region has 17 residues. Germline CDR1 and CDR2: MNHNS and SASEGT. Trimming removed 1 base at V and 7 bases at J, with 19 bases between.

The chain carries TRBV5-1 and TRBJ2-1; D not resolved. The V end lost 3 bases, the J end lost 0 bases, and 10 bases lay between the germline ends. CDR1 SGHRS and CDR2 YFSETQ come from the germline V gene. The CDR3 has 15 residues. CDR3 DNA sequence: TGCGCCAGCAGCTCCACAGTGAGCTCCTACAATGAGCAGTTCTTC. It codes for CASSSTVSSYNEQFF.

The J gene is TRBJ1-4, the V gene TRBV6-5; D uncertain. The V and J ends lost 6 bases and 8 bases respectively, with 10 bases between them. In germline, CDR1 is MNHEY, CDR2 SVGAGI. CDR3 size: 12 residues. The CDR3 sequence is CASRRGREKLFF. The CDR3 DNA reads TGTGCCAGCAGAAGAGGTCGGGAAAAACTGTTTTTT.

The chain recombines TRBV7-2 with TRBJ2-5; D is possibly TRBD2 (6 bases). V lost 4 bases and J lost 3, with 9 bases in between. Germline CDR1 SGHTA, CDR2 FQGNSA. The CDR3 is 13 amino acids. The CDR3 loop reads CASSSTREETQYF. CDR3 nucleotide sequence: TGTGCCAGCAGCTCGACTAGGGAAGAGACCCAGTACTTC.

CDR3 bases: TGCGCCAGCAGGGCCGGGACAGGGGAAGCCGGGGAGCTGTTTTTT. It specifies CASRAGTGEAGELFF. This rearrangement joins TRBV10-1 to TRBJ2-2, with 10 nucleotides matching TRBD1. Germline CDR1 and CDR2: WNHNN and SYGVQD (reference sequence). There are 15 residues in the CDR3. J lost 6 bases, V lost 6 bases, and 7 bases had no gene match.

The chain combines TRBV7-6 with TRBJ1-2, with unresolved D. The CDR3 contains 15 residues. Germline V gives CDR1 SGHVS, CDR2 FNYEAQ. V lost 1 base, J lost 8 bases, and 17 bases lay in between. The CDR3 region is CASSLDVAPFGGYTF. In nucleotides, the CDR3 is TGTGCCAGCAGCTTAGACGTCGCCCCCTTCGGGGGCTACACCTTC.

The chain has TRBV6-1 and TRBJ2-7, with 7 bases matching TRBD2. This CDR3 spans 14 amino acids. Germline CDR1 reads MNHNS; CDR2 reads SASEGT. Trimming removed 0 bases from V and 4 bases from J; junction bases left unmatched: 3. The CDR3 sequence: CASSEAKGGYEQYF. The CDR3 coding sequence is TGTGCCAGCAGTGAAGCCAAGGGAGGGTACGAGCAGTACTTC.

This clone was detected once. The chain uses TRBV2 and TRBJ2-1, with 10 bases that match TRBD2. The V and J ends lost 8 bases and 6 bases, in that order; junction bases with no gene match: 10. There are 15 residues in the CDR3. The germline V gene encodes CDR1 SNHLY and CDR2 FYNNEI. DNA of the CDR3: TGTGCCAGCTTACCCGGGACTAGCGAATCCAATGAGCAGTTCTTC. This translates into CASLPGTSESNEQFF.

CDR3 sequence reads: CASSQDIGGTSNQPQHF. CDR3 coding DNA: TGTGCCAGCAGCCAAGATATCGGGGGTACTAGCAATCAGCCCCAGCATTTT. The chain couples TRBV3-1 (or the pseudogene TRBV3-2) to TRBJ1-5; a weak D match, TRBD1 (5 bases). Trimming took 0 bases from V and 0 from J, leaving 12 bases between them. CDR1 LGHDT and CDR2 YNNKEL come from the germline V gene (reference sequence). The CDR3 is 17 residues long.

J is TRBJ1-4 and V is TRBV7-6, with D possibly matching TRBD1 (6 bases). The CDR3 has 15 amino acids. CDR1 SGHVS and CDR2 FNYEAQ come from the germline V gene. Trimming stripped 0 bases from V and 8 bases from J, with 13 bases between. The CDR3 reads CASSLAGGRVEKLFF. CDR3 sequence (DNA): TGTGCCAGCAGCTTAGCGGGGGGGCGGGTCGAAAAACTGTTTTTT.

This clone was counted a few times. J is TRBJ1-1 and V is TRBV19, with D unresolved. The V gene lost 3 bases and the J gene lost 5 bases, with 10 bases spanning the gap. Germline lookup yields CDR1 LNHDA and CDR2 SQIVND (reference sequence). This CDR3 comprises 13 residues. The CDR3 DNA follows: TGTGCCAGTAGTATGAACATCGGGACTGAAGCTTTCTTT. Translation gives CASSMNIGTEAFF.

The rearrangement links TRBV18 to TRBJ1-1; D is unresolved. This CDR3 spans 17 amino acids. The V gene's germline CDR1 is KGHSH and CDR2 LQKENI. The V end lost 3 bases, the J end lost 5 bases, and 22 bases lay between the germline ends. The CDR3: CASSPSGAGLLRTEAFF. For the CDR3, the DNA is TGTGCCAGCTCACCGTCCGGCGCGGGGTTGCTGAGGACTGAAGCTTTCTTT. The whole variable domain, remainder taken from reference TRBV18 and TRBJ1-1, is NAGVMQNPRHLVRRRGQEARLRCSPMKGHSHVYWYRQLPEEGLKFMVYLQKENIIDESGMPKERFSAEFPKEGPSILRIQQVVRGDSAAYFCASSPSGAGLLRTEAFFGQGTRLTVV.